Presented here are 8 T cell receptor beta chains from one specimen sequenced in a study of blood T cell repertoires in COVID-19. Assay: immunoSEQ multiplex PCR; the TCRdb copy retains only in-frame clones and omits some. The table has about 39,000 clones, over 70% seen once. The sequencing sample was made of peripheral blood. The receptors here all came from a man in his fifties or sixties with active or convalescent COVID-19.

CDR3 nucleotide sequence: TGTGCCAGCAGTGATGTAGCGGGGGGGCCAGAGACCCAGTACTTC. Protein sequence: CASSDVAGGPETQYF. V gene TRBV2 combines with J gene TRBJ2-5; 11 bases line up with TRBD2. This CDR3 is 15 amino acids long. Per germline, CDR1 SNHLY and CDR2 FYNNEI. The trim removed 3 bases at V and 4 bases at J, leaving 4 bases unmatched.

The V gene is TRBV9, the J gene TRBJ2-5; 9 bases fit TRBD1. V shed 4 bases and J 0 bases; nucleotides not matched to a gene: 7. This CDR3 has 16 residues. Germline CDR1 reads SGDLS; CDR2 reads YYNGEE. The CDR3 DNA sequence: TGTGCCAGCAGCTCAGCAGGGACAGGGAACCAAGAGACCCAGTACTTC. Amino acid sequence: CASSSAGTGNQETQYF.

This chain uses TRBV5-1 with TRBJ1-1; D uncertain. CDR3 length equals 15 residues. Germline V gene sequence: CDR1 SGHRS, CDR2 YFSETQ. V lost 0 bases and J lost 1, with 10 bases in between. The DNA of the CDR3 is TGCGCCAGCAGCTTGGGATCGACGGGGAACACTGAAGCTTTCTTT. Translated, it gives CASSLGSTGNTEAFF.

The CDR3 DNA follows: TGCAGCGTTGAGGCCGGGACAGCCACAGATACGCAGTATTTT. Translating gives CSVEAGTATDTQYF. The chain employs TRBV29-1 and TRBJ2-3; TRBD1 matches at 7 bases. Germline lookup yields CDR1 SQVTM and CDR2 ANQGSEA. The CDR3 length is 14 residues. Unmatched junction bases numbered 5, after V lost 3 bases and J lost 2 bases.

This clone was seen a few times. This chain connects TRBV2 to TRBJ1-2; 10 nucleotides align to TRBD1. Per the germline V gene, CDR1 is SNHLY and CDR2 is FYNNEI. The J segment lost 8 bases and the V segment lost 3 bases, leaving 3 bases of the junction unmatched. This CDR3 contains 13 residues. DNA of the CDR3: TGTGCCAGCAGTGAGGGGACAGGGGAGGGCTACACCTTC. This translates into CASSEGTGEGYTF.

The chain carries TRBV24-1 and TRBJ1-5, with D possibly matching TRBD1 (6 bases). The germline V gene encodes CDR1 KGHDR and CDR2 SFDVKD. The length of the CDR3 is 15 residues. With 5 bases removed from V and 3 bases from J, the gap between germline ends came to 13 bases. This CDR3 is CATSGSRGDNQPQHF. In nucleotides, the CDR3 is TGTGCCACCAGTGGAAGCAGGGGTGACAATCAGCCCCAGCATTTT.

This chain links TRBV6-5 with TRBJ2-1; 10 bases fit TRBD1. The CDR3 runs 15 residues. Germline trimming cut 6 bases from V and 7 bases from J; bases unmatched to any gene: 9. Germline values: CDR1 MNHEY, CDR2 SVGAGI. CDR3 protein: CASRTGTGAFNEQFF. In nucleotides, the CDR3 is TGTGCCAGCAGAACCGGGACAGGGGCGTTTAATGAGCAGTTCTTC.

This chain joins TRBV6-6 and TRBJ2-7; TRBD1 might be the D (5 bases). The CDR3 sequence is 15 residues long. V lost 2 bases and J lost 1, with 12 bases in between. The germline V gene encodes CDR1 MNHNY and CDR2 SVGAGI (reference sequence). CDR3: CASSYIQDISYEQYF. DNA for the CDR3: TGTGCCAGCAGTTACATCCAGGACATATCCTACGAGCAGTACTTC.